These 9 T cell receptor beta chains were all obtained from the same sample, sequenced in a study of cytomegalovirus exposure and HLA in healthy donors. Researchers ran the PCR with 60 Vbeta and 13 Jbeta primers. TCRdb's copy holds only in-frame clones and misses some; the assay was immunoSEQ multiplex PCR. The repertoire has roughly 120,000 clones, 15% of them found once; the top ten carry 1.5% to 2%. Specimen: PBMCs. The receptor set was obtained from a woman under 30 in good health and CMV-seronegative.

In its sample, this clone was seen a few times. The chain couples TRBV7-9 to TRBJ1-4; 8 bases fit TRBD1. V was pared by 3 bases and J by 1 base, with 10 bases of the junction left unmatched. CDR3 size: 18 residues. CDR1 SEHNR and CDR2 FQNEAQ come from the germline V gene (reference sequence). In nucleotides, the CDR3 is TGTGCCAGCAGCTTTCAGGGGGCGATGAGGGGAACTAATGAAAAACTGTTTTTT. Residues: CASSFQGAMRGTNEKLFF.

This rearrangement joins TRBV6-1 to TRBJ1-1; 7 bases agree with TRBD1. The CDR3 extends over 14 amino acids. CDR1 and CDR2 (germline): MNHNS, SASEGT. The J segment lost 1 base and the V segment lost 7 bases, leaving 6 bases of the junction unmatched. The CDR3 protein is CASTPGGRNTEAFF. The CDR3 DNA sequence: TGTGCCAGCACCCCAGGGGGGAGGAACACTGAAGCTTTCTTT.

V usage is TRBV7-9 and J usage is TRBJ2-7; 7 nucleotides line up with TRBD1. V shed 4 bases and J 0 bases; nucleotides not matched to a gene: 9. The germline V gene encodes CDR1 SEHNR and CDR2 FQNEAQ (reference sequence). CDR3 length: 16 amino acids. This chain's CDR3 is CASSSRTGASSYEQYF. The DNA of the CDR3 is TGTGCCAGCAGCTCCCGGACAGGCGCCAGCTCCTACGAGCAGTACTTC.

The chain has TRBV9 and TRBJ2-1, with 7 bases identical to TRBD2. Germline CDR1 is SGDLS and CDR2 is YYNGEE. V lost 1 base to trimming and J lost 7 bases; unmatched junction nucleotides: 11. The CDR3 covers 16 residues. DNA for the CDR3: TGTGCCAGCAGCGTATCCGGGACTAATGTATTAAATGAGCAGTTCTTC. Translated, it gives CASSVSGTNVLNEQFF.

V is TRBV7-9 and J is TRBJ2-2, with 9 positions matching TRBD1. Looked up from germline, CDR1 is SEHNR and CDR2 is FQNEAQ (reference sequence). J gave up 4 bases and V 1 base, and 4 bases lay outside the gene matches. The CDR3 contains 16 residues. The CDR3 DNA reads as TGTGCCAGCAGCTTAGGAGGGGGACAGGGCACCGGGGAGCTGTTTTTT. Translated: CASSLGGGQGTGELFF.

The rearrangement joins TRBV5-4 to TRBJ2-7; 10 nucleotides line up with TRBD1. V was clipped by 6 bases and J by 5 bases; unmatched bases: 11. Germline V gene sequence: CDR1 SGHNT, CDR2 YYREEE (reference sequence). The CDR3 is 15 amino acids. CDR3 amino acids: CASTSTGTGDHEQYF. For the CDR3, the DNA is TGTGCCAGCACCTCAACCGGGACAGGGGATCACGAGCAGTACTTC.

This clone was counted only a few times. The gene calls are TRBV11-2 and TRBJ1-2; no definite D call. Germline CDR1 is SGHAT and CDR2 is FQNNGV. Trimming stripped 2 bases from V and 4 bases from J, with 8 bases between. CDR3 length: 13 residues. CDR3 nucleotide sequence: TGTGCCAGCAGCTTAAGCGGGATCTATGGCTACACCTTC. It codes for CASSLSGIYGYTF.

The rearrangement joins TRBV6-1 to TRBJ1-5; D call uncertain. The germline gives CDR1 MNHNS, CDR2 SASEGT. Trimming cost V 6 bases and J 3 bases, with 15 bases left between them. The CDR3 loop spans 15 amino acids. The CDR3 DNA reads TGTGCCAGCAGAGCCCTTCTAGATTCCAATCAGCCCCAGCATTTT. Its translation is CASRALLDSNQPQHF.

This clone came up a few times. The chain couples TRBV5-6 to TRBJ1-2; 8 positions match TRBD1. The CDR3 length is 15 residues. CDR1 SGHDT and CDR2 YYEEEE come from the germline V gene. Trimming removed 1 base from V and 2 bases from J; junction bases left unmatched: 4. CDR3: CASSLWTGSNYGYTF. For the CDR3, the DNA is TGTGCCAGCAGCTTGTGGACAGGGAGCAACTATGGCTACACCTTC.